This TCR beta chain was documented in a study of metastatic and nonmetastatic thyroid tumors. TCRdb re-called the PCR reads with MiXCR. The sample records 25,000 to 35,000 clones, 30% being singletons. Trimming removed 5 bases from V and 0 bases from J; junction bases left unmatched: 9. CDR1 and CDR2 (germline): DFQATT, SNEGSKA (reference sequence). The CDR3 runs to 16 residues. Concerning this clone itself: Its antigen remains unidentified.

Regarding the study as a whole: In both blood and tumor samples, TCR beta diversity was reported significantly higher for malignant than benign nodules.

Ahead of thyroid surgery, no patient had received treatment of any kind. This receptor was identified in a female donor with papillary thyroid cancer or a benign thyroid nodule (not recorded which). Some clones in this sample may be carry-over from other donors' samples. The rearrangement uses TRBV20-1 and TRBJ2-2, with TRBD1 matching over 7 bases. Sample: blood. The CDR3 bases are TGCAGTGCTCCCTTTTTTGGGACAGCGAACACCGGGGAGCTGTTTTTT. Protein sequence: CSAPFFGTANTGELFF.